This T cell receptor (beta chain) is drawn from a study of technical replicates of blood from a few donors. To note about this clone: A read error may account for a junction end that differs from germline.

The CDR3 extends over 16 amino acids. The germline V gene has CDR1 SSHAT and CDR2 FNYEAQ (reference sequence). Some clones are missing from TCRdb's copy, which holds only in-frame ones; the method was immunoSEQ multiplex PCR. The sample carries roughly 92,000 clones, 95% recorded once. The chain combines TRBV7-7 with TRBJ1-4, with 8 bases that match TRBD1. The TCR comes from a human donor in good health. Material for sequencing was T cells isolated from PBMCs. This CDR3 is CASSPLGRGRGEKLFF. The CDR3 nucleotides are TGTGCTAGCAGCCCTTTGGGCAGGGGGCGAGGTGAAAAACTGTTTTTT.